The rows below give T cell receptor beta chains drawn from one sample of a study of persistence of HIV-infected CD4 T cells. Method: immunoSEQ multiplex PCR; TCRdb's copy keeps in-frame clones and lacks some. The sample contains more than 35,000 clones, just over 90% of which appear only once. Antigens of these TCRs are unknown. The sequencing here drew on CD4+ T cells sorted from PBMCs after 18-hour stimulation, taken from a patient who received antiretroviral therapy. These receptor sequences come from an adult man with HIV who was CMV-seropositive. CDR3s include the opening cysteine and the closing phenylalanine or tryptophan. A D gene is named only where the DNA matches it firmly. Clone size is stated in some rows and not others, as once, few, many or a class when expanded.

J: TRBJ2-4
V: TRBV2
D: TRBD2
size: .
CDR3: CASSGLRGENIQYF
DNA: TGTGCCAGCAGTGGCCTACGGGGGGAAAACATTCAGTACTTC

J: TRBJ1-1
V: TRBV7-8
D: .
size: .
CDR3: CASTFYADTEAFF
DNA: TGTGCCAGCACCTTTTATGCTGACACTGAAGCTTTCTTT

J: TRBJ1-1
V: TRBV3-1/TRBV3-2
D: .
size: .
CDR3: CASRQRGTEAFF
DNA: TGTGCCAGCAGGCAACGAGGCACTGAAGCTTTCTTT

J: TRBJ2-2
V: TRBV2
D: .
size: .
CDR3: CASSDELGTGELFF
DNA: TGTGCCAGCAGTGATGAGCTGGGGACCGGGGAGCTGTTTTTT

J: TRBJ1-1
V: TRBV18
D: TRBD1
size: .
CDR3: CASSPPGQGSEAFF
DNA: TGTGCCAGCTCACCACCGGGACAGGGCTCTGAAGCTTTCTTT

J: TRBJ1-6
V: TRBV7-9
D: TRBD1
size: .
CDR3: CASSSGQEESPLHF
DNA: TGTGCCAGCAGCTCGGGACAGGAGGAGTCACCCCTCCACTTT

J: TRBJ2-7
V: TRBV12-3/TRBV12-4
D: .
size: once
CDR3: CASSFRISYEQYF
DNA: TGTGCCAGCAGTTTTAGAATATCCTACGAGCAGTACTTC

J: TRBJ1-5
V: TRBV6-2/TRBV6-3
D: TRBD1
size: .
CDR3: CASSFDRAPQHF
DNA: TGTGCCAGCAGTTTCGACAGGGCCCCCCAGCATTTT

J: TRBJ2-3
V: TRBV5-8
D: TRBD2
size: .
CDR3: CASSLRLAGGSTDTQYF
DNA: TGTGCCAGCAGCTTGAGGCTAGCGGGGGGCTCCACAGATACGCAGTATTTT

J: TRBJ1-1
V: TRBV6-2/TRBV6-3
D: .
size: .
CDR3: CASSPGRGTEAFF
DNA: TGTGCCAGCAGTCCCGGCAGGGGCACTGAAGCTTTCTTT

J: TRBJ1-2
V: TRBV9
D: .
size: .
CDR3: CASSVLGGYGYTF
DNA: TGTGCCAGCAGCGTACTGGGGGGGTATGGCTACACCTTC

J: TRBJ1-1
V: TRBV18
D: .
size: once
CDR3: CASSPDTPTEAFF
DNA: TGTGCCAGCTCACCGGACACGCCCACTGAAGCTTTCTTT

J: TRBJ1-4
V: TRBV19
D: TRBD1
size: once
CDR3: CASSPGQGGEKLFF
DNA: TGTGCCAGTAGTCCTGGACAGGGAGGTGAAAAACTGTTTTTT

J: TRBJ2-2
V: TRBV15
D: .
size: once
CDR3: CATSRGGGTGELFF
DNA: TGCGCCACCAGCAGGGGGGGAGGTACCGGGGAGCTGTTTTTT

J: TRBJ1-3
V: TRBV9
D: .
size: .
CDR3: CASSGTGPTIYF
DNA: TGTGCCAGCAGCGGCACAGGGCCCACCATATATTTT

J: TRBJ1-2
V: TRBV6-5
D: TRBD1
size: .
CDR3: CASTLEGDRGHGYTF
DNA: TGTGCCAGCACTCTTGAGGGGGACAGGGGGCATGGCTACACCTTC

J: TRBJ1-1
V: TRBV2
D: .
size: .
CDR3: CASSELRETEAFF
DNA: TGTGCCAGCAGTGAACTGAGGGAAACTGAAGCTTTCTTT

J: TRBJ1-1
V: TRBV14
D: .
size: .
CDR3: CASSQDLNTEAFF
DNA: TGTGCCAGCAGCCAGGACTTGAACACTGAAGCTTTCTTT

J: TRBJ1-4
V: TRBV2
D: .
size: .
CDR3: CASRVGLTGPNEKLFF
DNA: TGTGCCAGCAGGGTGGGATTGACAGGCCCTAATGAAAAACTGTTTTTT

J: TRBJ2-7
V: TRBV5-4
D: .
size: .
CDR3: CASSPPGRGGLEQYF
DNA: TGTGCCAGCAGCCCCCCTGGGCGGGGAGGACTCGAGCAGTACTTC

J: TRBJ1-5
V: TRBV2
D: .
size: .
CDR3: CASSGDGRFDQPQHF
DNA: TGTGCCAGCAGTGGGGATGGGCGGTTTGATCAGCCCCAGCATTTT

J: TRBJ1-2
V: TRBV20-1
D: .
size: .
CDR3: CSASPRADGYTF
DNA: TGCAGTGCTAGTCCCAGGGCCGATGGCTACACCTTC

J: TRBJ2-2
V: TRBV3-1/TRBV3-2
D: .
size: .
CDR3: CASSQSPGANTGELFF
DNA: TGTGCCAGCAGCCAATCGCCGGGGGCGAACACCGGGGAGCTGTTTTTT

J: TRBJ1-5
V: TRBV7-9
D: .
size: .
CDR3: CASSPSAGPGTNQPQHF
DNA: TGTGCCAGCAGCCCCTCCGCTGGGCCAGGCACAAATCAGCCCCAGCATTTT

J: TRBJ1-4
V: TRBV6-5
D: .
size: .
CDR3: CASSDSWWGGEKLFF
DNA: TGTGCCAGCAGTGACTCTTGGTGGGGAGGCGAAAAACTGTTTTTT

J: TRBJ2-3
V: TRBV19
D: .
size: .
CDR3: CASAFGRISTDTQYF
DNA: TGTGCCAGTGCCTTCGGAAGGATTAGCACAGATACGCAGTATTTT

J: TRBJ1-2
V: TRBV30
D: .
size: .
CDR3: CAWSAHQVDNGYTF
DNA: TGTGCCTGGAGTGCGCATCAGGTTGATAATGGCTACACCTTC

J: TRBJ1-5
V: TRBV28
D: .
size: .
CDR3: CASLREAWQPQHF
DNA: TGTGCCAGCCTAAGGGAGGCTTGGCAGCCCCAGCATTTT

J: TRBJ1-1
V: TRBV20-1
D: .
size: .
CDR3: CSARPADKAFF
DNA: TGCAGTGCTCGTCCGGCAGATAAAGCTTTCTTT

J: TRBJ1-2
V: TRBV15
D: TRBD1
size: .
CDR3: CATSRDLGTGEGDGYTF
DNA: TGTGCCACCAGCAGAGATCTTGGTACAGGGGAGGGGGATGGCTACACCTTC

J: TRBJ1-1
V: TRBV20-1
D: TRBD1
size: .
CDR3: CSASAGGRSEAFF
DNA: TGCAGTGCTAGTGCAGGGGGCCGGTCTGAAGCTTTCTTT

J: TRBJ1-2
V: TRBV19
D: .
size: few
CDR3: CASSAPEGYTF
DNA: TGTGCCAGTAGTGCCCCGGAGGGCTACACCTTC

J: TRBJ2-7
V: TRBV7-3
D: TRBD2
size: .
CDR3: CASSLIGLAGGPQYF
DNA: TGTGCCAGCAGCTTAATCGGACTAGCGGGGGGGCCTCAGTACTTC

J: TRBJ1-5
V: TRBV6-5
D: .
size: .
CDR3: CASAVGRDQPQHF
DNA: TGTGCCAGCGCCGTTGGGAGGGATCAGCCCCAGCATTTT

J: TRBJ2-7
V: TRBV2
D: TRBD1
size: .
CDR3: CASSPDRGLYF
DNA: TGTGCCAGCAGTCCGGACAGGGGCCTGTACTTC

J: TRBJ1-3
V: TRBV7-3
D: .
size: .
CDR3: CASSLSNSGNTIYF
DNA: TGTGCCAGCAGCTTAAGCAACTCTGGAAACACCATATATTTT

J: TRBJ2-3
V: TRBV18
D: TRBD2
size: .
CDR3: CASSPFPSGVTDTQYF
DNA: TGTGCCAGCTCACCATTCCCTAGCGGAGTCACAGATACGCAGTATTTT

J: TRBJ1-1
V: TRBV5-1
D: .
size: once
CDR3: CASRPSGPRGAFF
DNA: TGCGCCAGCAGGCCGTCAGGGCCACGTGGGGCTTTCTTT

J: TRBJ1-3
V: TRBV7-2
D: TRBD1
size: .
CDR3: CASSSGGGGNTIYF
DNA: TGTGCCAGCAGCTCAGGGGGCGGGGGAAACACCATATATTTT

J: TRBJ2-1
V: TRBV6-6
D: .
size: .
CDR3: CASSSNGRGNEQFF
DNA: TGTGCCAGCAGTTCCAACGGAAGGGGAAATGAGCAGTTCTTC

J: TRBJ1-1
V: TRBV18
D: TRBD1
size: .
CDR3: CASSSGTGMNTEAFF
DNA: TGTGCCAGCTCGTCTGGGACAGGGATGAACACTGAAGCTTTCTTT

J: TRBJ1-2
V: TRBV19
D: TRBD1
size: .
CDR3: CASSTGQEVNYGYTF
DNA: TGTGCCAGTAGTACGGGACAGGAGGTTAACTATGGCTACACCTTC